Listed below are T cell receptor beta chains from one sample, sequenced in a study of CD8 T cells in ankylosing spondylitis. One entry per CDR3 protein, called by TCRdb with MiXCR from the 5' RACE reads. This sample yields 30,000 to 40,000 distinct CDR3 sequences, of which about 3% are seen a single time; about 3% belongs to the top ten. The material sequenced was blood, either unsorted or a sorted T cell fraction (not recorded which). The receptors derive from a male donor with ankylosing spondylitis or in good health (not recorded which). CDR3s include the opening cysteine and the closing phenylalanine or tryptophan. The D gene is left open where the match is weak. Only some rows state a clone size, as once, few, many or a class for expanded clones.

size: many
D: -
J: TRBJ2-1
V: TRBV9
DNA: TGTGCCAGCAGCGTAGCTCGGACTATCGTTGAGGGCAGGCAGTTCTTC
CDR3: CASSVARTIVEGRQFF

size: many
D: -
J: TRBJ1-1
V: TRBV9
DNA: TGTGCCAGCAGCGGGAACGGAAACACTGAAGCTTTCTTT
CDR3: CASSGNGNTEAFF

size: many
D: -
J: TRBJ1-3
V: TRBV9
DNA: TGTGCCAGCAGCGTAGGTGGCGGAAGCTCTGGAAACACCATATATTTT
CDR3: CASSVGGGSSGNTIYF

size: many
D: -
J: TRBJ1-5
V: TRBV9
DNA: TGTGCCAGCGGGCAGGGGAAAGAGAGCAATCAGCCCCAGCATTTT
CDR3: CASGQGKESNQPQHF

size: many
D: -
J: TRBJ2-3
V: TRBV9
DNA: TGTGCCAGCAGCGCCTCCCGCGGACCCGGATCTAGCACAGATACGCAGTATTTT
CDR3: CASSASRGPGSSTDTQYF

size: -
D: -
J: TRBJ2-2
V: TRBV9
DNA: TGTGCCAGCAGCGTATCGGGGGCGCACACCGGGGAGCTGTTTTTT
CDR3: CASSVSGAHTGELFF

size: many
D: -
J: TRBJ2-5
V: TRBV9
DNA: TGTGCCAGCAGCGCCGAACCAGAAGTTGTCTGGGAAGAGACCCAGTACTTC
CDR3: CASSAEPEVVWEETQYF

size: many
D: -
J: TRBJ2-5
V: TRBV9
DNA: TGTGCCAGCAGCGGCTCGGGAATCGGCGGAGAGACCCAGTACTTC
CDR3: CASSGSGIGGETQYF

size: many
D: -
J: TRBJ2-1
V: TRBV9
DNA: TGTGCCAGCAGCGTTTCTCGGGAAAGGGGGAGAGAGCAGTTCTTC
CDR3: CASSVSRERGREQFF

size: many
D: -
J: TRBJ2-1
V: TRBV9
DNA: TGTGCCAGCAGCGTAGCTCCGGCAGGGTTGCCGGGGTGGCAGTTCTTC
CDR3: CASSVAPAGLPGWQFF

size: many
D: TRBD2
J: TRBJ2-1
V: TRBV9
DNA: TGTGCCAGCAGCGTAGTTACTAGCGGACCGTACAATGAGCAGTTCTTC
CDR3: CASSVVTSGPYNEQFF

size: few
D: -
J: TRBJ2-5
V: TRBV9
DNA: TGTGCCAGCAGCGAGAGTGGGGATATGGCGGGGCCCCAGGAGACCCAGTACTTC
CDR3: CASSESGDMAGPQETQYF

size: many
D: TRBD1
J: TRBJ2-2
V: TRBV9
DNA: TGTGCCAGCAGCGCCGACAGGGGGATGATCGGGGAGCTGTTTTTT
CDR3: CASSADRGMIGELFF

size: many
D: -
J: TRBJ2-1
V: TRBV9
DNA: TGTGCCAGCAGCGTAGGAGGCCCCCGATCCGATGAGCAGTTCTTC
CDR3: CASSVGGPRSDEQFF

size: many
D: TRBD2
J: TRBJ2-1
V: TRBV9
DNA: TGTGCCAGCAGCGTAGAGACTAGCAGATACAATGAGCAGTTCTTC
CDR3: CASSVETSRYNEQFF

size: many
D: -
J: TRBJ2-3
V: TRBV9
DNA: TGTGCCAGCAGCGTAGGCGGCAGCCAAAATACGCAGTATTTT
CDR3: CASSVGGSQNTQYF

size: many
D: -
J: TRBJ2-1
V: TRBV9
DNA: TGTGCCAGCAGCGGAAAGGGGAGAACGGGAGATCAGGGCAATGAGCAGTTCTTC
CDR3: CASSGKGRTGDQGNEQFF

size: many
D: TRBD2
J: TRBJ2-2
V: TRBV9
DNA: TGTGCCAGCAGCCCCCGTCGTCTAGCGGGACCTACCGGGGAGCTGTTTTTT
CDR3: CASSPRRLAGPTGELFF

size: many
D: TRBD2
J: TRBJ2-1
V: TRBV9
DNA: TGTGCCAGCAGCGTAGCGGCTAGCGGGAGATTGAGTGAGCAGTTCTTC
CDR3: CASSVAASGRLSEQFF

size: few
D: -
J: TRBJ1-2
V: TRBV9
DNA: TGTGCCAGCAGCCCCAACGCCTATGGCTACACCTTC
CDR3: CASSPNAYGYTF

size: many
D: -
J: TRBJ1-5
V: TRBV9
DNA: TGTGCCAGCAGCGTAGACGGAGGAACCAATCAGCCCCAGCATTTT
CDR3: CASSVDGGTNQPQHF

size: many
D: TRBD2
J: TRBJ2-3
V: TRBV9
DNA: TGTGCCAGCAGCGCCTCTAGCGGGAGCACAGATACGCAGTATTTT
CDR3: CASSASSGSTDTQYF

size: many
D: -
J: TRBJ2-2
V: TRBV9
DNA: TGTGCCAGCAGCCGGGTGGACGGGGAGCTGTTTTTT
CDR3: CASSRVDGELFF

size: many
D: -
J: TRBJ1-3
V: TRBV9
DNA: TGTGCCAGCAGCGTAAGTGGGGACGCCTCTGGAAACACCATATATTTT
CDR3: CASSVSGDASGNTIYF

size: many
D: TRBD2
J: TRBJ2-3
V: TRBV9
DNA: TGTGCCAGCAGCGTATCCGGGACTAGCAGGATGCGCACAGATACGCAGTATTTT
CDR3: CASSVSGTSRMRTDTQYF

size: many
D: TRBD1
J: TRBJ2-1
V: TRBV9
DNA: TGTGCCAGCAGCGATCCGGGACAGGGCTACAATGAGCAGTTCTTC
CDR3: CASSDPGQGYNEQFF

size: many
D: -
J: TRBJ2-5
V: TRBV9
DNA: TGTGCCAGCAGCCAAGGAGGGGTTGGAGAGACCCAGTACTTC
CDR3: CASSQGGVGETQYF

size: many
D: -
J: TRBJ1-3
V: TRBV9
DNA: TGTGCCAGCAGCGCCGGGACACCTGGAAACACCATATATTTT
CDR3: CASSAGTPGNTIYF

size: many
D: -
J: TRBJ2-3
V: TRBV9
DNA: TGTGCCAGCAGCGTAACTTTAGATACGCAGTATTTT
CDR3: CASSVTLDTQYF

size: many
D: TRBD1
J: TRBJ1-4
V: TRBV9
DNA: TGTGCCAGCAGCGCGGGACAGGGGGGCAAACTGTTTTTT
CDR3: CASSAGQGGKLFF

size: many
D: TRBD2
J: TRBJ2-1
V: TRBV9
DNA: TGTGCCAGCAGCGTACTGACTAGCGGGACTAATGAGCAGTTCTTC
CDR3: CASSVLTSGTNEQFF

size: many
D: TRBD2
J: TRBJ2-3
V: TRBV9
DNA: TGTGCCAGCAGCGTAGGGGCGGGGGGATTCACAGATACGCAGTATTTT
CDR3: CASSVGAGGFTDTQYF

size: many
D: TRBD2
J: TRBJ2-2
V: TRBV9
DNA: TGTGCCAGCAGCCCAGGACTAGAGTCTCCCGGGGAGCTGTTTTTT
CDR3: CASSPGLESPGELFF

size: many
D: TRBD2
J: TRBJ2-1
V: TRBV9
DNA: TGTGCCAGCAGCCCCAGCGGGGCGGCCCCCAATGAGCAGTTCTTC
CDR3: CASSPSGAAPNEQFF

size: many
D: -
J: TRBJ1-1
V: TRBV9
DNA: TGTGCCAGCAGCGTAGAGTGGAACACTGAAGCTTTCTTT
CDR3: CASSVEWNTEAFF

size: many
D: TRBD1
J: TRBJ1-1
V: TRBV9
DNA: TGTGCCAGCAGCCCTACCGGGACAGCGAACACTGAAGCTTTCTTT
CDR3: CASSPTGTANTEAFF

size: many
D: TRBD2
J: TRBJ2-1
V: TRBV9
DNA: TGTGCCAGCAGCGTAGGGGCGGGAGGGCCCTTTGAGCAGTTCTTC
CDR3: CASSVGAGGPFEQFF

size: many
D: -
J: TRBJ2-2
V: TRBV9
DNA: TGTGCCAGCAGCGTAGCTTCAGGGAGTAGCACCGGGGAGCTGTTTTTT
CDR3: CASSVASGSSTGELFF

size: many
D: TRBD1
J: TRBJ2-1
V: TRBV9
DNA: TGTGCCAGCAGCGGGGACAGTGAGCAGTTCTTC
CDR3: CASSGDSEQFF

size: many
D: TRBD2
J: TRBJ2-1
V: TRBV9
DNA: TGTGCCAGCAGCGTAGTTTCGGGGGAGGGCGGCCGGCAGTTCTTC
CDR3: CASSVVSGEGGRQFF

size: many
D: TRBD2
J: TRBJ2-3
V: TRBV9
DNA: TGTGCCAGCAGCGTAGATCTATCCGTCGCGGGGGGCACAGATACGCAGTATTTT
CDR3: CASSVDLSVAGGTDTQYF

size: -
D: TRBD2
J: TRBJ2-3
V: TRBV9
DNA: TGTGCCAGCAGCCCCCGCGGACTAGCGGGGGGCGGTTCAGGAGATACGCAGTATTTT
CDR3: CASSPRGLAGGGSGDTQYF

size: many
D: TRBD1
J: TRBJ2-1
V: TRBV9
DNA: TGTGCCAGCAGCGTAGGGGGACAGGTCCTGTACAATGAGCAGTTCTTC
CDR3: CASSVGGQVLYNEQFF

size: many
D: TRBD1
J: TRBJ1-1
V: TRBV9
DNA: TGTGCCAGCAGCGCAAATCCCGACAGGGGCACTGAAGCTTTCTTT
CDR3: CASSANPDRGTEAFF

size: many
D: TRBD2
J: TRBJ2-2
V: TRBV9
DNA: TGTGCCAGCAGCGATAGTCCCGCGGGGGACTCGAACACCGGGGAGCTGTTTTTT
CDR3: CASSDSPAGDSNTGELFF

size: many
D: -
J: TRBJ2-1
V: TRBV9
DNA: TGTGCCAGCAGCGCAAGGGACAATGAGCAGTTCTTC
CDR3: CASSARDNEQFF

size: few
D: -
J: TRBJ2-3
V: TRBV9
DNA: TGTGCCAGCAGCGTAGCTACCCATGGCACAGATACGCAGTATTTT
CDR3: CASSVATHGTDTQYF

size: many
D: -
J: TRBJ2-2
V: TRBV9
DNA: TGTGCCAGCAGCGTCGGGGGGCAGGGTCCCCTGAACACCGGGGAGCTGTTTTTT
CDR3: CASSVGGQGPLNTGELFF

size: many
D: -
J: TRBJ2-1
V: TRBV9
DNA: TGTGCCAGCACGGGACCCTGGGACAATGAGCAGTTCTTC
CDR3: CASTGPWDNEQFF

size: many
D: TRBD2
J: TRBJ2-3
V: TRBV9
DNA: TGTGCCAGCAGCGGACCGGGGGAGCGGGAGATTTCGTCTAGCACAGATACGCAGTATTTT
CDR3: CASSGPGEREISSSTDTQYF

size: many
D: -
J: TRBJ2-5
V: TRBV9
DNA: TGTGCCAGCAGCGTATCCGAGGGCAAAGGACAGACCCAGTACTTC
CDR3: CASSVSEGKGQTQYF

size: many
D: -
J: TRBJ1-3
V: TRBV9
DNA: TGTGCCAGCAGCGGGGGGGGAAACACCATATATTTT
CDR3: CASSGGGNTIYF

size: many
D: -
J: TRBJ2-3
V: TRBV9
DNA: TGTGCCAGCAGCGTAGACGGGAAACGCACAGATACGCAGTATTTT
CDR3: CASSVDGKRTDTQYF

size: many
D: TRBD2
J: TRBJ2-3
V: TRBV3-1
DNA: TGTGCCAGCAGCCCCCGCCCGGATCAGCGGGAAAGCACAGATACGCAGTATTTT
CDR3: CASSPRPDQRESTDTQYF

size: many
D: -
J: TRBJ1-3
V: TRBV9
DNA: TGTGCCAGCAGCGTCGAGAATGGGTCTGGAAACACCATATATTTT
CDR3: CASSVENGSGNTIYF

size: many
D: -
J: TRBJ2-3
V: TRBV1
DNA: TGCACCAGCAGCCCACGCGGGGCCTACGCAGATACGCAGTATTTT
CDR3: CTSSPRGAYADTQYF

size: many
D: TRBD1
J: TRBJ2-3
V: TRBV9
DNA: TGTGCCAGCAGCTCGAGACCGGGACAGGGCACAGATACGCAGTATTTT
CDR3: CASSSRPGQGTDTQYF

size: many
D: -
J: TRBJ2-2
V: TRBV9
DNA: TGTGCCAGCAGCGTCGGTAACAGCGGAGCGAACACCGGGGAGCTGTTTTTT
CDR3: CASSVGNSGANTGELFF

size: many
D: TRBD1
J: TRBJ1-2
V: TRBV9
DNA: TGTGCCAGCAGCGTAGAGACAGGGGTCGGAGGCTACACCTTC
CDR3: CASSVETGVGGYTF